This T cell receptor (beta chain) was sequenced for a study of regulatory T cells in long-lasting Graves disease. Study-wide background: Graves' patients diagnosed newly had used antithyroid drugs under 3 months. Notes on the study in general: Thyroid tissue went unexamined; only peripheral blood was analyzed.

Germline-derived CDR1 and CDR2 are MNHEY and SMNVEV (reference sequence). Between the trimmed V and J ends, which lost 7 bases and 1 base, there was a span of 11 bases. The CDR3 is made up of 15 amino acids. Relying on iRepertoire HTBI primers and Arm-PCR of CDR3 regions, the team built TCR beta libraries. MiXCR was run by TCRdb on the multiplex PCR reads, yielding one entry per CDR3 protein. Counted here are roughly 510,000 distinct CDR3 sequences, roughly a sixth occurring once; the ten biggest clones make up around 12%. This clonotype was found many times. Its specificity is unknown. Specified time point: newly diagnosed GD, antithyroid drugs for less than 3 months. Generation of the TCR library employed RNA extracted from PBMCs. This sample also belongs to another study, concerning T cells in Graves' hyperthyroidism and ophthalmopathy. That work states: When the TCR CDR3 underwent first-round RT-PCR, the HTBI primer set was used.

This TCR derives from a man between 18 and 29 years old with Graves disease. The rearrangement joins TRBV27 to TRBJ2-6; D unclear. Sequences were derived from peripheral blood mononuclear cells (PBMCs), sampled at new diagnosis, from a patient treated with antithyroid drugs. CDR3 residues: CASTPFGSGANVLTF. CDR3 in DNA: TGTGCCAGCACCCCATTTGGATCTGGGGCCAACGTCCTGACTTTC.